This entry lists 6 T cell receptor beta chains sequenced from one sample in a study of response to subunit inactivated influenza vaccine. TCRdb reprocessed the RT-PCR reads with MiXCR, giving one entry per CDR3 protein. The table lists 530,000 or so distinct CDR3 sequences, over 25% of them singletons. Sequenced material: CD4+ T cells sorted from PBMCs, taken approximately 5 days after vaccination. The receptors were sampled from a man in his forties or fifties who received an inactivated influenza vaccine.

This clonotype was observed a handful of times. V is TRBV28 and J is TRBJ2-2; D gene ambiguous. The CDR3 spans 16 residues. Trimming cost V 5 bases and J 2 bases, with 15 bases left between them. Per the germline V gene, CDR1 is MDHEN and CDR2 is SYDVKM. CDR3: CASSPLPPPNTGELFF. The DNA for the CDR3 is TGTGCCAGCAGTCCCCTACCCCCCCCCAACACCGGGGAGCTGTTTTTT.

The chain uses TRBV4-2 and TRBJ2-3; 9 bases map to TRBD2. Trimming took 4 bases from V and 5 from J; bases not matched to a gene: 7. CDR1 is LGHNA, CDR2 YNFKEQ, per germline. The CDR3 totals 15 residues. This CDR3 is CASSPSGLAQDTQYF. The CDR3 DNA follows: TGTGCCAGCAGCCCTTCGGGACTAGCACAAGATACGCAGTATTTT.

The rearrangement uses TRBV10-3 and TRBJ2-1, with TRBD1 matching 7 bases. The CDR3 contains 14 residues. The germline V gene encodes CDR1 ENHRY and CDR2 SYGVKD. J lost 2 bases, V lost 6 bases, and 4 bases had no gene match. The CDR3 DNA sequence: TGTGCCATCAGCCTACAGGGGACCTACAATGAGCAGTTCTTC. This sequence encodes CAISLQGTYNEQFF.

This clonotype was seen a few times. The chain links TRBV10-3 to TRBJ2-5, with no clear D. The V gene's germline CDR1 is ENHRY and CDR2 SYGVKD. This CDR3 has 14 amino acids. V shed 6 bases and J shed 5 bases, with 16 bases lying between them. CDR3 nucleotide sequence: TGTGCCATCAGACCTACTTCATTAGGGGAGACCCAGTACTTC. Translating it yields CAIRPTSLGETQYF.

V usage is TRBV10-3 and J usage is TRBJ2-2, with TRBD2 matching 8 bases. The CDR3 is made up of 17 amino acids. V shed 0 bases, J shed 4 bases, and the junction held 7 bases outside the gene matches. Germline loops: CDR1 ENHRY, CDR2 SYGVKD. CDR3 loop: CAISESGRGGGTGELFF. The CDR3 DNA reads TGTGCCATCAGTGAGTCCGGACGGGGGGGCGGCACCGGGGAGCTGTTTTTT.

J is TRBJ2-5 and V is TRBV7-2; 9 nucleotides match TRBD2. The CDR3 has 14 residues. After removal of 5 bases from V and 10 bases from J, the junction contained 11 bases not matched to a gene. Germline values: CDR1 SGHTA, CDR2 FQGNSA. The CDR3 protein is CASSPLGTSRNQYF. The CDR3 bases are TGTGCCAGCAGCCCACTCGGGACTAGCAGAAACCAGTACTTC.